This TCR beta chain was sequenced for a study of shared clonotypes between healthy human individuals. Across the whole study: A couple of women and a few men aged 18 to 49 served as donors.

V shed 3 bases and J shed 4 bases, with 15 bases lying between them. CDR3 length: 14 residues. Per germline, CDR1 GTSNPN and CDR2 SVGIG (reference sequence). Each cell subset's genomic DNA was divided evenly among several immunoSEQ plates. TCRdb's copy holds only in-frame clones and misses some; the assay was immunoSEQ multiplex PCR. The sample consists of 450,000 to 650,000 clones, around 78% of them appearing once. The rearrangement uses TRBV30 and TRBJ1-2, with a tentative D call TRBD1 (6 bases). The specimen was PBMCs. The clonotype was recovered from a woman between 40 and 50 years old in good health. Some clones in this sample may be carry-over from other donors' samples. The CDR3 DNA reads TGTGCCTGGAGGGAATTAGGACAGAGCTATGGCTACACCTTC. This encodes CAWRELGQSYGYTF.